This is a list of T cell receptor beta chains from one sample in a study of T-cell reconstitution after alpha-beta-depleted transplantation in children. From the PCR reads, TCRdb called clonotypes with MiXCR, one entry per CDR3 protein. The sample yields under 750,000 distinct CDR3 sequences, 20% to 25% seen once. The sequencing used PBMCs, mostly from graft donor cells, collected 360 days after TCRalphabeta/CD19-depleted stem cell transplant. The receptors come from a boy younger than two who had a stem cell transplant for acute myeloid leukemia, so the T cells may come from the graft donor. The CDR3 runs from the conserved cysteine through the conserved F or W. D genes are given only for firm matches. Not all rows give a size; the values are once, few, many and, for expanded clones, a class.

TRBJ2-1 many TRBV6-5 TRBD2 TGTGCCAGCAGCCGACTAGCGGGGGGGCCAGGCCCCTACAATGAGCAGTTCTTC CASSRLAGGPGPYNEQFF
TRBJ2-1 few TRBV20-1 NA TGCAGCCCCGGGGGCCCCTCCTACAATGAGCAGTTCTTC CSPGGPSYNEQFF
TRBJ2-5 NA TRBV7-2 NA TGTGCCAGCAACACAGGAAGCCAAGAGACCCAGTACTTC CASNTGSQETQYF
TRBJ1-1 once TRBV20-1 NA TGCAGTGCCCCGGGGCGGTTGAACACTGAAGCTTTCTTT CSAPGRLNTEAFF
TRBJ1-2 many TRBV20-1 NA TGCAGTGCTAGAGACGGGGATAACTATGGCTACACCTTC CSARDGDNYGYTF
TRBJ2-1 NA TRBV7-8 TRBD1 TGTGCCAGCAGCATGGGACAGTTAGTCTCCTTCTACAATGAGCAGTTCTTC CASSMGQLVSFYNEQFF
TRBJ1-5 once TRBV4-1 NA TGCGCCAGCAGCCAAGATCCCGGACAAGGCAATCAGCCCCAGCATTTT CASSQDPGQGNQPQHF
TRBJ2-5 few TRBV29-1 NA TGCAGCGTTGTGTGGTCAGGGGGGACCCAAGAGACCCAGTACTTC CSVVWSGGTQETQYF
TRBJ1-5 few TRBV12-3/TRBV12-4 NA TGTGCCAGCAGTTACGGGGCCCTCAATCAGCCCCAGCATTTT CASSYGALNQPQHF
TRBJ2-6 NA TRBV28 NA TGTGCCAGCAGTTCCCGGAGGTCACGCCCCAACAACGTCCTGACTTTC CASSSRRSRPNNVLTF
TRBJ2-5 NA TRBV6-5 NA TGTGCCAGCAGTTACGCTGTGATAGGGGAGACCCAGTACTTC CASSYAVIGETQYF
TRBJ1-4 few TRBV6-1 TRBD1 TGTGCCAGCAGGCAAACAGGGGAAGGTGAAAAACTGTTTTTT CASRQTGEGEKLFF
TRBJ1-5 few TRBV7-2 NA TGTGCCAGCAGCTTAGCTCAAGACCAGCCCCAGCATTTT CASSLAQDQPQHF
TRBJ1-2 few TRBV29-1 NA TGCAGCGTTGTTGGGGGGAATGGCTACACCTTC CSVVGGNGYTF
TRBJ2-1 NA TRBV6-1 NA TGTGCCAGCAATCGGGGGAACTCCTACAATGAGCAGTTCTTC CASNRGNSYNEQFF
TRBJ1-6 few TRBV20-1 NA TGCAGTGCTGACCTAAGCTCCTATAATTCACCCCTCCACTTT CSADLSSYNSPLHF
TRBJ2-3 once TRBV11-2 TRBD2 TGTGCCAGCAGCTTAGTTCATCCGAACAGCGGGGGGGCCGGGGGCACAGATACGCAGTATTTT CASSLVHPNSGGAGGTDTQYF
TRBJ2-5 few TRBV6-5 NA TGTGCCAGCAGTTACCTGAGCCAAGAGACCCAGTACTTC CASSYLSQETQYF
TRBJ1-1 few TRBV11-2 TRBD1 TGTGCCAGCAGCCGTGACCGGGTGGGACAGTCTCAAGGTTTCTTT CASSRDRVGQSQGFF
TRBJ1-1 few TRBV6-5 TRBD1 TGTGCCAGCAGTTACTTTACAGGGGTTGGCACTGAAGCTTTCTTT CASSYFTGVGTEAFF
TRBJ2-3 many TRBV7-9 NA TGTGCCAGCAGCCCGGGGGTCAGCACAGATACGCAGTATTTT CASSPGVSTDTQYF
TRBJ2-7 NA TRBV27 TRBD2 TGTGCCAGCAGGGAGTGGCTAGCGGGGGGCCTATCCTACGAGCAGTACTTC CASREWLAGGLSYEQYF
TRBJ2-7 NA TRBV6-1 TRBD1 TGTGCCAGCAGGGGATTCGGGACAGGGTTCTACGAGCAGTACTTC CASRGFGTGFYEQYF
TRBJ2-5 NA TRBV5-1 TRBD1 TGCGCCAGCAGCTTGGAATGGACAGGCCAAGAGACCCAGTACTTC CASSLEWTGQETQYF
TRBJ1-2 few TRBV20-1 TRBD1 TGCAGTGCTAATCGAGGGGGCCGAGTTGGCTATGGCTACACCTTC CSANRGGRVGYGYTF
TRBJ1-1 many TRBV29-1 NA TGCAGCGTTGAAACGGACAGACTCAACACTGAAGCTTTCTTT CSVETDRLNTEAFF
TRBJ2-3 NA TRBV7-3 TRBD2 TGTGCCAGCAGCTTAAGTGTCGGGGGGATTAGCACAGATACGCAGTATTTT CASSLSVGGISTDTQYF
TRBJ2-1 NA TRBV29-1 NA TGCAGCGTTGAGACTGCCCGGAGCTCCTACAATGAGCAGTTCTTC CSVETARSSYNEQFF
TRBJ1-6 NA TRBV12-5 NA TGTGCTAGTGGTTTGGCACAGGGCCGGGGTTCACCCCTCCACTTT CASGLAQGRGSPLHF
TRBJ2-7 many TRBV6-6 NA TGTGCCAGCGCCGCCGGGGGCTACGAGCAGTACTTC CASAAGGYEQYF
TRBJ1-5 many TRBV20-1 NA TGCAGTGCTAGCGACATAAGGAGTAGGCAGCCCCAGCATTTT CSASDIRSRQPQHF
TRBJ2-7 few TRBV4-3 NA TGCGCCAGCAGCCGCGAGCGGGTCTACGAGCAGTACTTC CASSRERVYEQYF
TRBJ1-4 many TRBV18 NA TGTGCCAGCTCACCACAACGTAATGAAAAACTGTTTTTT CASSPQRNEKLFF
TRBJ2-3 NA TRBV4-1 NA TGCGCCAGCAGCCAAGTGGAGGGAGTTGCAGATACGCAGTATTTT CASSQVEGVADTQYF
TRBJ2-1 NA TRBV15 NA TGTGCCACCAGCAGAGATGGGGGGATTCCGTACAATGAGCAGTTCTTC CATSRDGGIPYNEQFF
TRBJ2-2 NA TRBV12-5 TRBD1 TGTGCTAGTGGTTTGATTGGGCAGGGGGCTTGGACCGGGGAGCTGTTTTTT CASGLIGQGAWTGELFF
TRBJ2-5 few TRBV25-1 NA TGTGCCAGCAGTGAATATCGGTACAGGAATCAAGAGACCCAGTACTTC CASSEYRYRNQETQYF
TRBJ1-1 few TRBV12-3/TRBV12-4 NA TGTGCCAGCAGTTTCGCGATGGGGTTCGCTGAAGCTTTCTTT CASSFAMGFAEAFF
TRBJ1-2 once TRBV20-1 NA TGCAGTGCAACCCCGGTTGGAGATTTCGGCGGCTACACCTTC CSATPVGDFGGYTF
TRBJ2-1 NA TRBV6-6 NA TGTGCCAGCAGTTACTTTCCGAAGTATGAGCAGTTCTTC CASSYFPKYEQFF
TRBJ1-1 many TRBV5-1 NA TGCGCCAGCAGAGTCCAGGGGAACACTGAAGCTTTCTTT CASRVQGNTEAFF
TRBJ2-3 NA TRBV12-3/TRBV12-4 NA TGTGCCAGCAGCCCGGGGTGGGCAGTGCCCGAGGTAGATACGCAGTATTTT CASSPGWAVPEVDTQYF